These 25 T cell receptor beta chains originate from one sample sequenced in a study of OX40 agonist ivuxolimab in advanced cancers. The method was the immunoSEQ multiplex PCR assay. This immuneACCESS table, as held by TCRdb, lists in-frame sequences with V and J called but not all clones. Of the missing ones, under half trace to an unresolved V gene in checked studies; the others have no known cause. Here the sample has some 100,000 clones; about four fifths occur a single time. The ten most abundant clones make up approximately 5% of the sample. Sequencing was performed on CD4+ or CD8+ T cells sorted from blood, taken in a trial of the OX40 agonist ivuxolimab. These receptor sequences come from an adult with an advanced solid tumor such as melanoma, head and neck, liver or kidney cancer.

V and J are TRBV11-2 and TRBJ1-1; D is possibly TRBD1 (5 bases). V was pared by 5 bases and J by 0 bases, with 16 bases between. CDR3 length: 16 amino acids. Germline values: CDR1 SGHAT, CDR2 FQNNGV. The CDR3 loop is CASSGTYEVLNTEAFF. DNA for the CDR3: TGTGCCAGCAGCGGGACTTATGAGGTTTTGAACACTGAAGCTTTCTTT. Looking up the rest from reference TRBV11-2 and TRBJ1-1 gives the full variable domain: EAGVAQSPRYKIIEKRQSVAFWCNPISGHATLYWYQQILGQGPKLLIQFQNNGVVDDSQLPKDRFSAERLKGVDSTLKIQPAKLEDSAVYLCASSGTYEVLNTEAFFGQGTRLTVV.

The chain joins TRBV7-2 to TRBJ2-3; D is unclear. The CDR3 sequence is 15 residues long. The germline V gene encodes CDR1 SGHTA and CDR2 FQGNSA. V dropped 7 bases and J dropped 4 bases, with 18 bases sitting between them. The CDR3 protein is CASNLRSGGADTQYF. In nucleotides, the CDR3 is TGTGCCAGCAACCTCCGGTCCGGTGGAGCAGATACGCAGTATTTT.

The chain is built from TRBV11-2 and TRBJ2-2; 8 positions match TRBD2. With 3 bases clipped from V and 7 bases from J, the junction kept 7 bases outside the gene matches. CDR3 size: 15 residues. CDR1 and CDR2 (germline): SGHAT, FQNNGV. The chain's CDR3 is CASSFGTRKGGELFF. The CDR3 DNA is TGTGCCAGCAGCTTCGGGACTAGAAAAGGCGGGGAGCTGTTTTTT.

CDR3 protein: CASSIGQGYEKLFF. The CDR3 DNA is TGTGCCAGCAGCATCGGACAGGGGTATGAAAAACTGTTTTTT. V and J are TRBV5-4 and TRBJ1-4; 9 bases match TRBD1. The V segment lost 4 bases and the J segment 6 bases; nucleotides outside the gene matches: 4. CDR1 is SGHNT, CDR2 YYREEE, per germline (reference sequence). The CDR3 totals 14 residues.

The rearrangement uses TRBV7-3 and TRBJ1-1, with no clear D. The CDR3 is 13 residues long. Looked up from germline, CDR1 is SGHTA and CDR2 is FQGTGA. The V end was cut by 4 bases, the J end by 7 bases, with 13 bases between. CDR3 sequence reads: CASSSRANGEAFF. CDR3 coding DNA: TGTGCCAGCAGCTCTCGGGCAAACGGTGAAGCTTTCTTT.

The chain carries TRBV11-2 and TRBJ2-5, with D possibly being TRBD2 (6 bases). TRBJ2-7 explains the end of the DNA better; the J call may be wrong. CDR1 is SGHAT, CDR2 FQNNGV, per germline. The CDR3 spans 14 residues. CDR3 coding DNA: TGTGCCAGCAGCATACCGGGACTGGACTACGAGCAGTACTTC. This encodes CASSIPGLDYEQYF.

This clone came up once. The chain links TRBV6-4 to TRBJ2-3, with TRBD2 matching 8 bases. Per the germline V gene, CDR1 is MRHNA and CDR2 is SNTAGT. The CDR3 covers 14 residues. V shed 4 bases and J 5 bases; nucleotides not matched to a gene: 5. This chain's CDR3 is CASSVRGGQDTQYF. CDR3 DNA: TGTGCCAGCAGTGTACGGGGGGGCCAAGATACGCAGTATTTT.

V is TRBV4-1 and J is TRBJ1-2; D perhaps matches TRBD1 (5 bases). The CDR3 is made up of 17 amino acids. The V end was cut by 0 bases, the J end by 4 bases, with 18 bases between. Germline V gene lookup returns CDR1 MGHRA and CDR2 YSYEKL. CDR3 residues: CASSQEPQGLDFYGYTF. Here the CDR3 DNA reads TGCGCCAGCAGCCAAGAGCCCCAGGGCCTTGACTTCTATGGCTACACCTTC.

The chain couples TRBV9 to TRBJ2-3; D possibly corresponds to TRBD1 (6 bases). Trimming took 2 bases from V and 0 from J, leaving 10 bases between them. Germline loops: CDR1 SGDLS, CDR2 YYNGEE. This CDR3 comprises 15 residues. The CDR3 bases are TGTGCCAGCAGCGTCCGGGACATAAGCACAGATACGCAGTATTTT. Its protein product is CASSVRDISTDTQYF. Based on the CDR3 plus reference TRBV9 and TRBJ2-3, the full variable domain is DSGVTQTPKHLITATGQRVTLRCSPRSGDLSVYWYQQSLDQGLQFLIQYYNGEERAKGNILERFSAQQFPDLHSELNLSSLELGDSALYFCASSVRDISTDTQYFGPGTRLTVL.

The V call is TRBV6-1, the J call TRBJ1-1, with D uncertain. Germline lookup yields CDR1 MNHNS and CDR2 SASEGT. Trimming stripped 0 bases from V and 1 base from J, with 9 bases between. The CDR3 is made up of 15 amino acids. The CDR3 here is CASSEAGKGNTEAFF. The CDR3 nucleotides are TGTGCCAGCAGTGAAGCGGGTAAGGGGAACACTGAAGCTTTCTTT.

The rearrangement uses TRBV6-5 and TRBJ2-2, with D maybe TRBD1 (6 bases). The V gene lost 6 bases and the J gene lost 9 bases, with 20 bases spanning the gap. This CDR3 has 15 residues. Germline-derived CDR1 and CDR2 are MNHEY and SVGAGI. The CDR3 loop is CASSQRGRGTRELFF. In nucleotides, the CDR3 is TGTGCCAGCAGCCAAAGGGGGAGAGGGACCCGGGAGCTGTTTTTT.

The chain carries TRBV11-2 and TRBJ1-6; D is undetermined. The CDR3 is 14 amino acids. The germline gives CDR1 SGHAT, CDR2 FQNNGV. With 0 bases removed from V and 7 bases from J, the gap between germline ends came to 7 bases. CDR3 nucleotide sequence: TGTGCCAGCAGCTTAGACCCACAGAATTCACCCCTCCACTTT. Translating it yields CASSLDPQNSPLHF.

The V and J genes are TRBV7-2 and TRBJ1-5; 7 nucleotides line up with TRBD1. The trim removed 4 bases at V and 3 bases at J, leaving 6 bases unmatched. The germline gives CDR1 SGHTA, CDR2 FQGNSA. The CDR3 sequence is 15 residues long. CDR3 residues: CASSSRDRINQPQHF. The CDR3 nucleotides read TGTGCCAGCAGCTCCCGGGACAGAATCAATCAGCCCCAGCATTTT.

V and J are TRBV4-2 and TRBJ2-7; 8 bases are shared with TRBD2. CDR1 and CDR2 (germline): LGHNA, YNFKEQ. With V trimmed by 4 bases and J by 2 bases, 13 bases remained unmatched. This CDR3 has 17 residues. The CDR3 loop reads CASSRPGLGSSPYEQYF. DNA of the CDR3: TGTGCCAGCAGCCGCCCGGGACTAGGCTCCTCGCCCTACGAGCAGTACTTC.

This sequence joins TRBV5-1 and TRBJ2-5, with 12 nucleotides matching TRBD1. The J segment lost 6 bases and the V segment lost 0 bases, leaving 3 bases of the junction unmatched. This CDR3 is built from 15 residues. CDR1 and CDR2 (germline): SGHRS, YFSETQ. The CDR3 nucleotides are TGCGCCAGCAGCTTGGACGGGACAGGGGGCCAGACCCAGTACTTC. Translated: CASSLDGTGGQTQYF.

This clone was seen only once. V and J are TRBV9 and TRBJ2-7; D not resolved. CDR3 size: 12 residues. Germline V gives CDR1 SGDLS, CDR2 YYNGEE. V was trimmed by 3 bases and J by 6 bases, leaving 10 bases between them. DNA for the CDR3: TGTGCCAGCAGCGCCCGCCCCGGCGAGCAGTACTTC. Its translation: CASSARPGEQYF.

This clone was seen a handful of times. The CDR3 bases are TGTGCCAGCAGTGACTCTAGCGGGGCAGATACGCAGTATTTT. Translating gives CASSDSSGADTQYF. V is TRBV6-4 and J is TRBJ2-3; 8 nucleotides line up with TRBD2. There are 14 residues in the CDR3. After removal of 0 bases from V and 4 bases from J, the junction contained 0 bases not matched to a gene. CDR1 is MRHNA, CDR2 SNTAGT, per germline.

This chain connects TRBV21-1 to TRBJ2-1; the table assigns TRBD1, which was not confirmed against the DNA. TRBV21-1 is listed as a pseudogene. CDR3 size: 16 residues. For the CDR3, the DNA is TGTGCCAGCAGCGGCTCAGGGGTTATCCGATACAATGAGCAGTTCTTC. This codes for CASSGSGVIRYNEQFF.

The chain is built from TRBV6-5 and TRBJ2-2, with a weak D call TRBD1 (5 bases). The CDR3 loop spans 16 amino acids. Deletions cut 0 bases from V and 0 bases from J, with 8 bases between. Germline V gene sequence: CDR1 MNHEY, CDR2 SVGAGI. The CDR3 sequence is CASSYSGLSNTGELFF. In nucleotides, the CDR3 is TGTGCCAGCAGTTACTCGGGGCTCTCGAACACCGGGGAGCTGTTTTTT.

V and J are TRBV5-1 and TRBJ2-3, with 8 bases lining up with TRBD2. Per the germline V gene, CDR1 is SGHRS and CDR2 is YFSETQ. Trimming took 3 bases from V and 6 from J; bases not matched to a gene: 9. CDR3 length equals 15 residues. CDR3 sequence (DNA): TGCGCCAGCAGCTGGAAGACCGGGGGGGCGGATACGCAGTATTTT. This sequence encodes CASSWKTGGADTQYF.

The chain employs TRBV19 and TRBJ1-1; perhaps TRBD1 as D (5 bases). Germline CDR1 reads LNHDA; CDR2 reads SQIVND (reference sequence). V was shortened by 5 bases and J by 2 bases, with 21 bases between the two germline ends. The CDR3 loop spans 17 amino acids. The DNA for the CDR3 is TGTGCCAGTAGTCACCGGGACCTCTCAGAGGGCAACACTGAAGCTTTCTTT. Encoded protein: CASSHRDLSEGNTEAFF.

The CDR3 here is CASSPTGNYGYTF. The CDR3 region has the DNA TGTGCCAGCAGTCCTACAGGGAACTATGGCTACACCTTC. This chain links TRBV6-5 with TRBJ1-2, with D perhaps matching TRBD1 (6 bases). Germline values: CDR1 MNHEY, CDR2 SVGAGI. The length of the CDR3 is 13 residues. Trimming shortened V by 5 bases and J by 2 bases, and 9 bases separated the two germline ends.

Comments on this clone: This sample also contains other DNA sequences that code for the same CDR3. V is TRBV6-5 and J is TRBJ1-1, with D hard to call. V was clipped by 0 bases and J by 5 bases, with 10 bases between them. The germline V gene has CDR1 MNHEY and CDR2 SVGAGI. The length of the CDR3 is 14 residues. Here the CDR3 reads CASSYSGGETEAFF. The CDR3 DNA reads as TGTGCCAGCAGTTACTCGGGTGGGGAGACTGAAGCTTTCTTT.

J is TRBJ1-2 and V is TRBV6-5; the match to TRBD1 covers 7 bases. V lost 4 bases to trimming and J lost 5 bases; unmatched junction nucleotides: 7. The CDR3 has 14 amino acids. The germline CDR1 and CDR2 sequences are MNHEY and SVGAGI. The CDR3 DNA is TGTGCCAGCAGTTTCGAGGGGGCACTATATGGCTACACCTTC. Translation: CASSFEGALYGYTF.

The rearrangement joins TRBV11-2 to TRBJ1-2; the D is unclear. Germline V lookup: CDR1 SGHAT, CDR2 FQNNGV. The V and J ends lost 4 bases and 0 bases respectively, with 12 bases between them. The CDR3 sequence is 15 residues long. CDR3 in DNA: TGTGCCAGCAGCTCCCTAGGGAGAGCTAACTATGGCTACACCTTC. This translates into CASSSLGRANYGYTF.